This T cell receptor (beta chain) stems from a study of blood T cell repertoires in COVID-19. TCRdb's table, derived via immunoSEQ multiplex PCR, lists solely in-frame clones and lacks some. The sample has a few hundred thousand clones; approximately 90% are singletons. The CDR3 loop spans 14 amino acids. Germline V gene sequence: CDR1 SGHTA, CDR2 FQGNSA. Trimming cost V 6 bases and J 4 bases, with 15 bases left between them. Source material: peripheral blood. The receptor was isolated from a man aged 55-75 years who had recovered from COVID-19. This rearrangement joins TRBV7-2 to TRBJ1-1; D may be TRBD1 (6 bases). The CDR3 sequence is CASRDQGFGTEAFF. As DNA, the CDR3 is TGTGCCAGCAGGGACCAGGGGTTCGGCACTGAAGCTTTCTTT. The whole variable domain, remainder taken from reference TRBV7-2 and TRBJ1-1, is GAGVSQSPSNKVTEKGKDVELRCDPISGHTALYWYRQSLGQGLEFLIYFQGNSAPDKSGLPSDRFSAERTGGSVSTLTIQRTQQEDSAVYLCASRDQGFGTEAFFGQGTRLTVV.